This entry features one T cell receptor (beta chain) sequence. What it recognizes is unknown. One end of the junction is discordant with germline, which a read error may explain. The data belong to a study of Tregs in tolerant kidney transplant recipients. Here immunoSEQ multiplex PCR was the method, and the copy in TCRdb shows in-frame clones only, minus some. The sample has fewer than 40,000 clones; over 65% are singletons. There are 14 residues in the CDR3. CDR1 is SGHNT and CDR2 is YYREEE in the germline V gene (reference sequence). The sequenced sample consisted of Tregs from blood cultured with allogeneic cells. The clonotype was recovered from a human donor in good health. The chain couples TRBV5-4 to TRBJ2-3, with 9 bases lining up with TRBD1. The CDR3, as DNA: TGTGCCAGCAGATTGGACAGGGGAGCAGATACGCAGTATTTT. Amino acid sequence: CASRLDRGADTQYF.